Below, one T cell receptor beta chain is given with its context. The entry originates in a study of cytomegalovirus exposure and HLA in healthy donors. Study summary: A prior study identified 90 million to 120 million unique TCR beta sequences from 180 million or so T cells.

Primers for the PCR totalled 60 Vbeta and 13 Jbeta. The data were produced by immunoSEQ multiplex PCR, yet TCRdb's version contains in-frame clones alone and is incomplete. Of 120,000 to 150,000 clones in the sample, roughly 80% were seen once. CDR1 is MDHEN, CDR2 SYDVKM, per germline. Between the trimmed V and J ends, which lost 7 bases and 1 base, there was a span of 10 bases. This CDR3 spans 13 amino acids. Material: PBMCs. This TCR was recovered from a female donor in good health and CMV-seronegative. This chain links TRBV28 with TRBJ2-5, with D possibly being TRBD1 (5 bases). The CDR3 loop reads CASTIDSQETQYF. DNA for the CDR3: TGTGCCAGCACAATCGACAGCCAAGAGACCCAGTACTTC.